This T cell receptor (beta chain) emerged from a study of blood T cells in healthy people across ages. Regarding this clonotype: Its antigen remains unidentified.

Together with a sample-barcoded 5' primer, a J-beta primer mix was included in a second PCR lasting roughly 7 to 11 cycles. MiXCR, run by TCRdb on the 5' RACE reads, gives a single entry per CDR3 protein. Altogether approximately 800,000 distinct CDR3 sequences are present, 20% to 25% being singletons, with the ten largest covering approximately 3.7%. Study findings and constraints: Shifts in expanded clonotypes may have been confounded by donor CMV status, which was unknown. Leaving the PBMCs unsorted stopped any conclusive comparison of naive versus antigen-experienced cells.

These data are also associated with another study on T cells of mothers and their children. That source adds: The study found slightly higher but non-significant overlap in related versus unrelated mother-child pairs. The data showed no persistent microchimeric T cell clones.

Sample: blood. This sequence originates from a boy younger than 18 in good health.

CDR3: CASGPMLDTGELFF. The DNA of the CDR3 is TGCGCCAGCGGGCCTATGTTGGACACCGGGGAGCTGTTTTTT. This chain connects TRBV5-1 to TRBJ2-2, with D uncertain. The V gene lost 7 bases and the J gene lost 3 bases, with 13 bases spanning the gap. This CDR3 contains 14 residues. In germline, CDR1 is SGHRS, CDR2 YFSETQ.